One TCR beta chain is described in this entry. Its antigen is unidentified. The data were obtained in a study of CD8 T cell repertoires and HIV-1 epitope variants. The V gene's germline CDR1 is SGHNT and CDR2 YENEEA. The CDR3 is made up of 13 amino acids. V was pared by 5 bases and J by 1 base, with 8 bases between. Here immunoSEQ multiplex PCR was the method, and the copy in TCRdb shows in-frame clones only, minus some. The table includes approximately 5,000 clones, approximately 66% detected once. Sample: cultured CD8+ T cells derived from PBMCs. The sequence came from a male donor with HIV. The chain employs TRBV11-3 and TRBJ1-1; no clear D. This CDR3 is CASSPSANTEAFF. CDR3 coding DNA: TGTGCCAGCAGCCCCTCGGCGAACACTGAAGCTTTCTTT.